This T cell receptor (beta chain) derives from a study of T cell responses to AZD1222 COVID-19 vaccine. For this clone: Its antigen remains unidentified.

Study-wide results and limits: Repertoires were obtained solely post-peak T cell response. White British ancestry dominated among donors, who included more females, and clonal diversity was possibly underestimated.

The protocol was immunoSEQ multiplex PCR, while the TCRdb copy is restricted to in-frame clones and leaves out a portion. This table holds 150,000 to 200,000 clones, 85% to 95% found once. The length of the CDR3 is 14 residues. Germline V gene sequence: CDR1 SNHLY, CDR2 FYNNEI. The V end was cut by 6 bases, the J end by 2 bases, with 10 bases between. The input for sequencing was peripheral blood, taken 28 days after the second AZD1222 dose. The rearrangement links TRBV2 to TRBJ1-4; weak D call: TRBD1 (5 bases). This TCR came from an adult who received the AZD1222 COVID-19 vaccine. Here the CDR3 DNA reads TGTGCCAGCAGGCAGGGAGGCACTAATGAAAAACTGTTTTTT. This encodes CASRQGGTNEKLFF.